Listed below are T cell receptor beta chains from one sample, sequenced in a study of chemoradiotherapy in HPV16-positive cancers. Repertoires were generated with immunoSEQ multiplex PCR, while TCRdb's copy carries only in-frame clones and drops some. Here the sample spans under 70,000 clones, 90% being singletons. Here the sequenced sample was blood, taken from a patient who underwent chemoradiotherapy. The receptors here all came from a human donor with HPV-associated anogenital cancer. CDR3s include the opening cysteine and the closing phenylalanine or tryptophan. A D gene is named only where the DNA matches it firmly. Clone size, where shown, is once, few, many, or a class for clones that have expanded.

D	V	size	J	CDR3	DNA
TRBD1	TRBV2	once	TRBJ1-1	CASTRDSNTEAFF	TGTGCCAGCACCCGGGACAGCAACACTGAAGCTTTCTTT
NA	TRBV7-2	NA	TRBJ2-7	CASSLGPVEYEQYF	TGTGCCAGCAGCTTAGGGCCGGTGGAGTACGAGCAGTACTTC
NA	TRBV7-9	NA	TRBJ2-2	CASSFESGELFF	TGTGCCAGCAGCTTCGAGTCCGGGGAGCTGTTTTTT
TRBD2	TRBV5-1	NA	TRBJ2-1	CASSLGLAGYNEQFF	TGCGCCAGCAGCTTGGGGCTAGCGGGATACAATGAGCAGTTCTTC
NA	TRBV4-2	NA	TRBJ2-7	CASSQGGTSSYEQYF	TGTGCCAGCAGCCAAGGGGGAACCTCCTCCTACGAGCAGTACTTC
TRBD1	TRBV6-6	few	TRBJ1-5	CASRDRGGQPQHF	TGTGCCAGCAGGGACAGGGGAGGACAGCCCCAGCATTTT
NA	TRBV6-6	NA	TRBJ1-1	CASSYEGNTEAFF	TGTGCCAGCAGTTACGAGGGGAACACTGAAGCTTTCTTT
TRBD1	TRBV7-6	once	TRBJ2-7	CASQRGGGHEQYF	TGTGCCAGCCAAAGAGGGGGCGGTCACGAGCAGTACTTC
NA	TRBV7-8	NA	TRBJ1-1	CASSLWDRPNTEAFF	TGTGCCAGCAGCCTATGGGACCGTCCCAACACTGAAGCTTTCTTT
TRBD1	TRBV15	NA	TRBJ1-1	CATSRDLPGQRNTEAFF	TGTGCCACCAGCAGAGATTTACCGGGACAGAGGAACACTGAAGCTTTCTTT
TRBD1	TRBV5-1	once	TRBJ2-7	CASSPDRVTYEQYF	TGCGCCAGCAGTCCGGACAGGGTTACCTACGAGCAGTACTTC
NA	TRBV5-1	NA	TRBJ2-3	CASSLGADTDTQYF	TGCGCCAGCAGCTTGGGGGCAGACACAGATACGCAGTATTTT
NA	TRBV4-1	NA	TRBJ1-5	CASSPQTNQPQHF	TGCGCCAGCAGCCCACAGACTAATCAGCCCCAGCATTTT
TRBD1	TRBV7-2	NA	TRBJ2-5	CASSFPDRGETQYF	TGTGCCAGCAGCTTCCCGGACAGGGGAGAGACCCAGTACTTC
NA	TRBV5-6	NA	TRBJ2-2	CASSTGQNTGELFF	TGTGCCAGCAGCACCGGACAGAACACCGGGGAGCTGTTTTTT
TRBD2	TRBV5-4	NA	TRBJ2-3	CASSLGGSGTDTQYF	TGTGCCAGCAGTCTTGGCGGGAGCGGCACAGATACGCAGTATTTT
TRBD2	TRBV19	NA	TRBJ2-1	CASSIGGTSGRGEQFF	TGTGCCAGTAGTATTGGCGGGACTAGCGGGAGGGGTGAGCAGTTCTTC
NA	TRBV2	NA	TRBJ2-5	CASSVRPLETQYF	TGTGCCAGCAGTGTGAGGCCCTTGGAGACCCAGTACTTC
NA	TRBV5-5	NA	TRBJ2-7	CASSLDWASREQYF	TGTGCCAGCAGCTTAGACTGGGCGTCTCGCGAGCAGTACTTC
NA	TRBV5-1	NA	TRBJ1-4	CASSLGGYRNGEKLFF	TGCGCCAGCAGCTTGGGAGGGTATCGGAATGGTGAAAAACTGTTTTTT
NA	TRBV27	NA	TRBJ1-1	CASSLSQGNTEAFF	TGTGCCAGCAGTTTATCCCAGGGAAACACTGAAGCTTTCTTT
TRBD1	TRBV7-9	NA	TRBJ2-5	CASSLVGDRKETQYF	TGTGCCAGCAGCTTAGTCGGGGACAGGAAAGAGACCCAGTACTTC
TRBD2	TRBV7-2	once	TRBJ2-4	CASSLRRGGAKNIQYF	TGTGCCAGCAGCCTACGGCGGGGAGGGGCCAAAAACATTCAGTACTTC
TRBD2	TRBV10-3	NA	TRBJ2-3	CATSRTSGRPPDTQYF	TGTGCCACCTCGAGGACTAGCGGGAGGCCCCCGGATACGCAGTATTTT
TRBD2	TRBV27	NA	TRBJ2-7	CASSTRGLAGGEQYF	TGTGCCAGCAGTACCCGCGGCCTAGCGGGGGGGGAGCAGTACTTC
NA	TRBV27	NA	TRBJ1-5	CASSLSRFQPQHF	TGTGCCAGCAGTCTATCTCGGTTTCAGCCCCAGCATTTT
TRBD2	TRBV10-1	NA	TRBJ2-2	CASSESRGSSGELFF	TGCGCCAGCAGTGAGTCGCGGGGGAGCTCCGGGGAGCTGTTTTTT
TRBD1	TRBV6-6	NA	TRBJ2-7	CASGGQGGPEQYF	TGTGCCAGCGGGGGACAGGGAGGTCCCGAGCAGTACTTC
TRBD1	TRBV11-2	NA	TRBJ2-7	CASSLAGTGFFVGEQYF	TGTGCCAGCAGCTTAGCCGGGACAGGGTTTTTCGTGGGCGAGCAGTACTTC
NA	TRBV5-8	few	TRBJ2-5	CASSFGLGHQETQYF	TGTGCCAGCAGCTTTGGCTTGGGGCATCAAGAGACCCAGTACTTC
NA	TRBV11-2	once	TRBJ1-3	CASSFPRGNTIYF	TGTGCCAGCAGCTTCCCTAGGGGAAACACCATATATTTT
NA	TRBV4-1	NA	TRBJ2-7	CASSMEGSGQGEQYF	TGCGCCAGCTCTATGGAGGGTAGCGGCCAGGGCGAGCAGTACTTC
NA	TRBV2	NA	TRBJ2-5	CASRLLETQYF	TGTGCCAGCAGGCTTTTGGAGACCCAGTACTTC
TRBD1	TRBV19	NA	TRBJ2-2	CASSSRGLDTGELFF	TGTGCCAGTAGTAGCAGGGGGCTCGACACCGGGGAGCTGTTTTTT
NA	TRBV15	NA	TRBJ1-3	CATSRDRHSGNTIYF	TGTGCCACCAGCAGAGATCGACACTCTGGAAACACCATATATTTT
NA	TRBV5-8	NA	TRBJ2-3	CASIKRGTDTQYF	TGTGCCAGCATCAAGCGGGGCACAGATACGCAGTATTTT
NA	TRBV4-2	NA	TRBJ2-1	CASSQDRIGLPYNEQFF	TGTGCCAGCAGCCAAGATCGGATAGGCCTGCCCTACAATGAGCAGTTCTTC
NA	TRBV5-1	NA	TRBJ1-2	CASSPGTAIDYGYTF	TGCGCCAGCAGCCCGGGGACCGCCATCGACTATGGCTACACCTTC